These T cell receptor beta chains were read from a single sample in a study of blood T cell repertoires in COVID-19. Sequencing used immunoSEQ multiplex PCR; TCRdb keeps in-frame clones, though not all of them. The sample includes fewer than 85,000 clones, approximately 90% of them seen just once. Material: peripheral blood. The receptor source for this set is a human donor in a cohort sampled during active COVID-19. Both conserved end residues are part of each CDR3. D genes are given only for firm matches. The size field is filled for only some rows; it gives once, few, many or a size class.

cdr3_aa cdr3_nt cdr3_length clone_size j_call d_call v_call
CASTARGPSGNTIYF TGTGCCAGCACCGCACGTGGGCCCTCTGGAAACACCATATATTTT 15 few TRBJ1-3 NA TRBV27
CASSSRTGGNTQYF TGTGCCAGCAGCTCCCGGACAGGGGGTAATACGCAGTATTTT 14 NA TRBJ2-3 TRBD1 TRBV7-2
CASSQEASGTLNEQFF TGCGCCAGCAGCCAAGAGGCTAGCGGCACACTTAATGAGCAGTTCTTC 16 NA TRBJ2-1 TRBD2 TRBV4-1
CSASGTSGLYEQYF TGCAGTGCTAGTGGGACTAGCGGACTATACGAGCAGTACTTT 14 NA TRBJ2-7 TRBD2 TRBV20-1
CASSLGATGKNEQFF TGTGCCAGCAGCTTGGGGGCTACAGGGAAGAATGAGCAGTTCTTC 15 NA TRBJ2-1 NA TRBV5-8
CASRVHGGDADTQYF TGTGCCAGTAGGGTCCACGGGGGGGACGCAGATACGCAGTATTTT 15 NA TRBJ2-3 TRBD2 TRBV19
CASTDGGASETQYF TGTGCCAGCACCGACGGGGGGGCCAGCGAGACCCAGTACTTC 14 NA TRBJ2-5 TRBD2 TRBV7-9
CASSQGVGGTDTQYF TGCGCCAGCAGCCAAGGGGTAGGGGGCACAGATACGCAGTATTTT 15 NA TRBJ2-3 NA TRBV4-1
CASLRSGGQQETQYF TGCGCCAGCCTCCGTAGCGGGGGGCAACAAGAGACCCAGTACTTC 15 NA TRBJ2-5 TRBD2 TRBV5-1
CASSRGTSGNNEQFF TGTGCCAGCAGCCGAGGGACTAGCGGGAACAATGAGCAGTTCTTC 15 NA TRBJ2-1 TRBD2 TRBV27
CAWVHRGLNTEAFF TGTGCCTGGGTCCACAGGGGCCTGAACACTGAAGCTTTCTTT 14 NA TRBJ1-1 TRBD1 TRBV30
CASSSTGTSLTDEQFF TGTGCCAGCAGCAGTACCGGGACTAGCCTCACCGATGAGCAGTTCTTC 16 NA TRBJ2-1 TRBD2 TRBV9
CASSLIAGGYNEQFF TGTGCCAGCAGCTTAATAGCGGGGGGGTACAATGAGCAGTTCTTC 15 NA TRBJ2-1 TRBD2 TRBV7-9
CASSQGLVGELFF TGTGCCAGCAGTCAGGGACTAGTCGGGGAGCTGTTTTTT 13 NA TRBJ2-2 TRBD2 TRBV6-5
CASSLTGTANTGELFF TGCGCCAGCAGCTTGACCGGGACAGCCAACACCGGGGAGCTGTTTTTT 16 NA TRBJ2-2 TRBD1 TRBV5-1
CASSQGLAGVVETQYF TGTGCCAGCAGTCAAGGACTAGCGGGAGTTGTAGAGACCCAGTACTTC 16 once TRBJ2-5 TRBD2 TRBV28
CAWSPGGDYNSPLHF TGTGCCTGGAGCCCAGGAGGGGATTATAATTCACCCCTCCACTTT 15 few TRBJ1-6 NA TRBV30
CASSRVLAGGSSGANVLTF TGTGCCAGCAGCCGGGTTTTAGCGGGGGGTAGCTCTGGGGCCAACGTCCTGACTTTC 19 NA TRBJ2-6 TRBD2 TRBV3-1/TRBV3-2
CASSLDWSSYEQYF TGTGCCAGCAGCTTGGACTGGAGCTCCTACGAGCAGTACTTC 14 NA TRBJ2-7 NA TRBV5-4
CASSSSMTSGSADTQYF TGTGCCAGCAGTTCCTCGATGACTAGCGGGAGTGCAGATACGCAGTATTTT 17 NA TRBJ2-3 TRBD2 TRBV27
CASSQEWEGTGRNEQFF TGTGCCAGCAGCCAAGAATGGGAGGGAACAGGCCGCAATGAGCAGTTCTTC 17 NA TRBJ2-1 TRBD2 TRBV4-2
CASSLESGLGETQYF TGTGCCAGCAGCTTGGAGTCAGGACTAGGAGAGACCCAGTACTTC 15 NA TRBJ2-5 TRBD2 TRBV5-6
CASSLPQSTGLYGYTF TGTGCCAGCAGTTTACCCCAATCGACAGGGCTCTATGGCTACACCTTC 16 NA TRBJ1-2 TRBD1 TRBV28
CASSLLAGGLGSYNEQFF TGTGCCAGCAGTTTACTAGCGGGAGGCCTCGGTTCCTACAATGAGCAGTTCTTC 18 NA TRBJ2-1 TRBD2 TRBV27
CASRGRLVGQPQHF TGTGCCAGCCGAGGGAGACTGGTGGGTCAGCCCCAGCATTTT 14 NA TRBJ1-5 NA TRBV5-8
CASSHRTGGEKLFF TGTGCCAGCAGCCACAGGACAGGGGGCGAAAAACTGTTTTTT 14 NA TRBJ1-4 TRBD1 TRBV13
CASSHRGGETQYF TGTGCCAGCAGCCACCGGGGGGGCGAGACCCAGTACTTC 13 NA TRBJ2-5 TRBD2 TRBV14